This T cell receptor (beta chain) was documented in a study of T cells after yellow fever vaccination. The authors made TCR cDNA by 5'RACE template switching, adding a universal primer site and UMIs. In TCRdb, the 5' RACE reads were re-called with MiXCR into one record per CDR3 protein. The table has approximately 96,000 distinct CDR3 sequences, about 8.8% seen once; the top ten hold 16%. The study's findings and limits: A limited proportion of clonotypes was detected within both the CD4 and CD8 compartments. Abundant clonotypes (contaminants from the bulk population) could be present in FACS-sorted repertoires.

Germline V gene data show CDR1 as MNHNS and CDR2 as SASEGT. This CDR3 is 16 amino acids long. The V gene end was trimmed by 6 bases and the J gene end by 1 base; junction bases not matched to a gene: 10. Sequenced material: CD8+ T cells not binding an NS4B(214-222) dextramer, sorted from PBMCs, taken less than 18 days after the first yellow fever vaccination. The receptor was isolated from a man aged 18 to 29 who received the YFV17D yellow fever vaccine. V usage is TRBV6-1 and J usage is TRBJ2-3, with 7 bases lining up with TRBD1. The CDR3 DNA follows: TGTGCCAGCAGACCGACAGGGCCAGAGGGCACAGATACGCAGTATTTT. Residues: CASRPTGPEGTDTQYF.